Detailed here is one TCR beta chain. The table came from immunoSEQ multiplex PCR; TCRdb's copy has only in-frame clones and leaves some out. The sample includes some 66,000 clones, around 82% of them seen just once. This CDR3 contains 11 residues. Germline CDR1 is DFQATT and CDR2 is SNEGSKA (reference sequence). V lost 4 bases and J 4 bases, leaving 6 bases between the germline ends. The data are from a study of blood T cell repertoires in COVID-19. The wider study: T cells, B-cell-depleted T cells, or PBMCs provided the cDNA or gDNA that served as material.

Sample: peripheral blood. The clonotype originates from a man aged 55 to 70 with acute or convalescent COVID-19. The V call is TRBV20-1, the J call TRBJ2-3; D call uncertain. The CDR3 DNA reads TGCAGTGCTACACACCCAGATACGCAGTATTTT. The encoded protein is CSATHPDTQYF.